This TCR beta chain came from a study of T-cell reconstitution after alpha-beta-depleted transplantation in children. TCRbeta library preparation incorporated unique molecular identifiers. TCRdb recomputed calls from the PCR reads with MiXCR, one row per CDR3 protein. The repertoire includes 490,000 or so distinct CDR3 sequences, roughly an eighth of them detected once, and around 6% sits in the top ten. CDR3 size: 15 residues. Trimming took 6 bases from V and 5 from J; bases not matched to a gene: 7. Germline CDR1 and CDR2: MNHNS and SASEGT. Specimen: PBMCs from the stem cell graft donor, collected from the stem cell graft. This chain connects TRBV6-1 to TRBJ2-3, with 11 bases matching TRBD2. The clonotype originates from a human donor who donated a stem cell graft to a child with combined immunodeficiency. The CDR3 region has the DNA TGTGCCAGCAGCGATAGCGGGGGGGCTGAAGATACGCAGTATTTT. Amino acid sequence: CASSDSGGAEDTQYF.